This TCR beta chain comes out of a study of T-cell reconstitution after alpha-beta-depleted transplantation in children. Study observations and caveats: Surviving recipient T cells and thymic progenitors produced the high day-60 TCRbeta diversity seen in some patients. Alpha-beta T cells present about two months after transplant were reported to originate from several hundred expanded graft clones. A year had passed since transplant, and T-cell counts and diversity by then came mostly from newly produced T cells.

In its sample, this clonotype was seen a few times. Its antigen is still unknown. This sample's TCRbeta library carried unique molecular identifier barcodes. TCRdb reprocessed the PCR reads with MiXCR, giving one entry per CDR3 protein. The sample lists 250,000 to 350,000 distinct CDR3 sequences, approximately 20% occurring once. Sample: PBMCs, mostly from graft donor cells, taken 180 days after TCRalphabeta/CD19-depleted stem cell transplant. The sequence was obtained from a male patient aged 10 to 17 who had a stem cell transplant for acute lymphoblastic leukemia, so the T cells may come from the graft donor.

CDR3 in amino acids: CATRTGWDYEQYF. CDR3 in DNA: TGTGCCACCAGGACAGGGTGGGACTACGAGCAGTACTTC. The V and J genes are TRBV27 and TRBJ2-7, with TRBD1 matching over 8 bases. V shed 10 bases, J shed 3 bases, and the junction held 8 bases outside the gene matches. This CDR3 region has 13 residues. Germline CDR1 MNHEY, CDR2 SMNVEV (reference sequence).